The T cell receptor (beta chain) described here comes from a study of graft-versus-host responses after intestinal transplantation. Method: immunoSEQ multiplex PCR; TCRdb's copy keeps in-frame clones and lacks some. Here the sample spans about 69,000 clones, about nine tenths being singletons. With regard to this clone: As yet, its antigen is unknown.

Study-wide points: High graft-versus-host to host-versus-graft clonal ratios were seen in allografts of patients with graft-donor T cell macrochimerism.

The trim removed 11 bases at V and 6 bases at J, leaving 16 bases unmatched. Germline CDR1 and CDR2: SSHAT and FNYEAQ (reference sequence). The CDR3 consists of 15 residues. Sequenced material: bone marrow, taken approximately 740 days after intestinal transplantation. The origin of this receptor is a human patient who received an intestinal transplant, so some T cells may come from the graft donor. The V and J genes are TRBV7-7 and TRBJ2-3; 8 bases fit TRBD2. The CDR3 DNA follows: TGTGCCGCCTTTACCGGGACTGGCGGGGGGGATACGCAGTATTTT. Translating gives CAAFTGTGGGDTQYF.